The 5 T cell receptor beta chains below all came from one sample that was sequenced in a study of cytomegalovirus exposure and HLA in healthy donors. Clones were sequenced by immunoSEQ multiplex PCR, and TCRdb holds only the in-frame ones, with some missing. Among 300,000 to 450,000 clones listed, 86% were seen once. Sequenced: PBMCs. Receptors originate from a woman aged 18-30 years in good health and CMV-seronegative.

The chain uses TRBV27 and TRBJ2-7; 7 nucleotides agree with TRBD2. With V trimmed by 9 bases and J by 8 bases, 10 bases remained unmatched. This CDR3 contains 12 residues. Germline V gene sequence: CDR1 MNHEY, CDR2 SMNVEV (reference sequence). CDR3 in DNA: TGTGCCAGTTCTGGGGGGGGGACCAAGCAGTACTTC. Encoded protein: CASSGGGTKQYF.

The genes are TRBV7-6 and TRBJ1-1, with 9 bases that match TRBD1. Germline CDR1 SGHVS, CDR2 FNYEAQ. The CDR3 spans 15 residues. Trimming removed 5 bases from V and 1 base from J; junction bases left unmatched: 5. This CDR3 reads CASSILDRGNTEAFF. In DNA, the CDR3 is TGTGCCAGCAGCATTTTGGACAGGGGGAACACTGAAGCTTTCTTT.

The chain joins TRBV11-2 to TRBJ1-2, with a weak D call TRBD1 (6 bases). The ends were cut back, 5 bases at V and 6 bases at J, with 16 bases in the middle. The length of the CDR3 is 14 residues. Per germline, CDR1 SGHAT and CDR2 FQNNGV. DNA of the CDR3: TGTGCCAGCAGCCCCTCAGACAGGACCGATGGCTACACCTTC. It yields the protein CASSPSDRTDGYTF.

The rearrangement uses TRBV19 and TRBJ1-5, with no clear D. The CDR3 length is 15 residues. Looked up from germline, CDR1 is LNHDA and CDR2 is SQIVND (reference sequence). V gave up 5 bases and J gave up 0 bases, with 11 bases separating them. The CDR3 is CASSPTINSNQPQHF. The CDR3 nucleotides read TGTGCCAGTAGTCCCACTATAAATAGCAATCAGCCCCAGCATTTT. The whole variable domain, remainder taken from reference TRBV19 and TRBJ1-5, is DGGITQSPKYLFRKEGQNVTLSCEQNLNHDAMYWYRQDPGQGLRLIYYSQIVNDFQKGDIAEGYSVSREKKESFPLTVTSAQKNPTAFYLCASSPTINSNQPQHFGDGTRLSIL.

This chain joins TRBV7-9 and TRBJ1-3; no definite D call. Trimming removed 1 base at V and 1 base at J, with 8 bases between. The CDR3 length is 15 residues. The V gene's germline CDR1 is SEHNR and CDR2 FQNEAQ (reference sequence). Here the CDR3 reads CASSLGGFSGNTIYF. The DNA of the CDR3 is TGTGCCAGCAGCTTAGGCGGGTTTTCTGGAAACACCATATATTTT.